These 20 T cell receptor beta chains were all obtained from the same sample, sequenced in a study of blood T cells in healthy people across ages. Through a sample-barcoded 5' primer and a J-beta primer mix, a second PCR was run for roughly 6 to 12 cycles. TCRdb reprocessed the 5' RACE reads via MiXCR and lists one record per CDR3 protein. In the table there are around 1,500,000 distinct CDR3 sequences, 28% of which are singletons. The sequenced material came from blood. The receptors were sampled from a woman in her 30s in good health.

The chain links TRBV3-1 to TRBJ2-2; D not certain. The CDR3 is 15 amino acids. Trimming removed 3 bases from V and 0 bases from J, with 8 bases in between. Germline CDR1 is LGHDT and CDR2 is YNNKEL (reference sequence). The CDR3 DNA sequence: TGTGCCAGCAGCCATCTGGGCGCGAACACCGGGGAGCTGTTTTTT. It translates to CASSHLGANTGELFF.

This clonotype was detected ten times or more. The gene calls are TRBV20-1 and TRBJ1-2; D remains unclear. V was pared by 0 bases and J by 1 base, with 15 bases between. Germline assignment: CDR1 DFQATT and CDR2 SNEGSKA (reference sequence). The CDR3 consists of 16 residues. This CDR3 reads CSARDRAARDNYGYTF. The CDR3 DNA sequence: TGCAGTGCTAGAGATCGGGCAGCCAGAGATAACTATGGCTACACCTTC.

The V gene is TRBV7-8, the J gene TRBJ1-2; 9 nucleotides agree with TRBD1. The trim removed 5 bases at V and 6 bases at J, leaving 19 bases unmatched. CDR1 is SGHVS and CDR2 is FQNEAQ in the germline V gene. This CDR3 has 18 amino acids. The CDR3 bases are TGTGCCAGCAGCCCTAGCCCCATAAACAGGGGGCGAGAGGATGGCTACACCTTC. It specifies CASSPSPINRGREDGYTF.

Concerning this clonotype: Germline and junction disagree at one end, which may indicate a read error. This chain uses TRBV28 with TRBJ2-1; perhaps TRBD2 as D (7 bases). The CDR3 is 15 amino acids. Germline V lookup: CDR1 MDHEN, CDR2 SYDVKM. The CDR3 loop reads CASSLGGSGNNEKFF. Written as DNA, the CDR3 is TGTGCCAGCAGTCTAGGGGGGAGCGGGAACAATGAGAAGTTCTTC.

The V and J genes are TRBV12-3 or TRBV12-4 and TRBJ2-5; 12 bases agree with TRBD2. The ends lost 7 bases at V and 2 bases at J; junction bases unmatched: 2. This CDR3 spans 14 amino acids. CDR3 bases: TGTGCCAGCAAACTAGCGGGGGGACAAGAGACCCAGTACTTC. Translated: CASKLAGGQETQYF.

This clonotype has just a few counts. The CDR3 nucleotides are TGTGCCAGCAGCGTAGTAGTCAGGACAACGAACACCGGGGAGCTGTTTTTT. This sequence encodes CASSVVVRTTNTGELFF. The V and J genes are TRBV9 and TRBJ2-2; D possibly corresponds to TRBD1 (5 bases). The CDR3 sequence is 17 residues long. Germline V gene sequence: CDR1 SGDLS, CDR2 YYNGEE. The V gene lost 0 bases and the J gene lost 0 bases, with 12 bases spanning the gap.

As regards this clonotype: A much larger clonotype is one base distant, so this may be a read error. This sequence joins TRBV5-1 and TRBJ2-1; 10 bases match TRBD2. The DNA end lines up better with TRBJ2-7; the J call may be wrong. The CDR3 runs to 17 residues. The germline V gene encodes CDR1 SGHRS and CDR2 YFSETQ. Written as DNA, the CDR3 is TGCGCCAGCAGCTCTGGACTAGCGGTCCTAAGAGACAATGAGCAGTACTTC. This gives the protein CASSSGLAVLRDNEQYF.

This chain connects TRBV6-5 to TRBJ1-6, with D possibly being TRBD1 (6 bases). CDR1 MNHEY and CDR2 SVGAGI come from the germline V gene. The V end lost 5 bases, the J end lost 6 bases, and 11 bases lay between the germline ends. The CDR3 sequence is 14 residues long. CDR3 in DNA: TGTGCCAGCAGTCTTGACAGGTTTAATTCACCCCTCCACTTT. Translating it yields CASSLDRFNSPLHF.

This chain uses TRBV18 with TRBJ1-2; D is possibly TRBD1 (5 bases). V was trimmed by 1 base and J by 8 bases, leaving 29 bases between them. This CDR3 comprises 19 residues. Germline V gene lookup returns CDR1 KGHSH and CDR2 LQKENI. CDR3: CASSPLQIGVGVEGNGYTF. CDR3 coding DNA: TGTGCCAGCTCACCACTGCAAATTGGGGTAGGAGTGGAGGGGAACGGCTACACCTTC.

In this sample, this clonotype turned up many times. The DNA of the CDR3 is TGCGCCAGCAGTGAGTCCGGACAGTCGCGCGAGCAGTACTTC. It yields the protein CASSESGQSREQYF. V and J are TRBV10-1 and TRBJ2-7, with a tentative D call TRBD1 (6 bases). The CDR3 is 14 amino acids. V lost 0 bases and J lost 6, with 12 bases in between. Germline assignment: CDR1 WNHNN and CDR2 SYGVQD (reference sequence).

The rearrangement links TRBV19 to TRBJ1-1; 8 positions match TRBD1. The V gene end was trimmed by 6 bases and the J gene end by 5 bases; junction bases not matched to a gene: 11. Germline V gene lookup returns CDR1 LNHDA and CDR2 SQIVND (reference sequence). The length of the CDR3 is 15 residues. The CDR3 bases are TGTGCCAGTAGGAAGGACAGGGTGTCTGGGACTGAAGCTTTCTTT. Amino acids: CASRKDRVSGTEAFF. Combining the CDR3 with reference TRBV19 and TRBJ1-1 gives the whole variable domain DGGITQSPKYLFRKEGQNVTLSCEQNLNHDAMYWYRQDPGQGLRLIYYSQIVNDFQKGDIAEGYSVSREKKESFPLTVTSAQKNPTAFYLCASRKDRVSGTEAFFGQGTRLTVV.

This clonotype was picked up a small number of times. This CDR3 is CASSLAGQGASEAFF. In DNA form, the CDR3 reads TGTGCCAGCAGCTTAGCCGGACAGGGGGCCTCTGAAGCTTTCTTT. This chain joins TRBV7-2 and TRBJ1-1; 11 nucleotides agree with TRBD1. Trimming took 0 bases from V and 6 from J; bases not matched to a gene: 3. CDR3 length: 15 residues. CDR1 is SGHTA and CDR2 is FQGNSA in the germline V gene. Full variable domain (missing parts from reference TRBV7-2 and TRBJ1-1): GAGVSQSPSNKVTEKGKDVELRCDPISGHTALYWYRQSLGQGLEFLIYFQGNSAPDKSGLPSDRFSAERTGGSVSTLTIQRTQQEDSAVYLCASSLAGQGASEAFFGQGTRLTVV.

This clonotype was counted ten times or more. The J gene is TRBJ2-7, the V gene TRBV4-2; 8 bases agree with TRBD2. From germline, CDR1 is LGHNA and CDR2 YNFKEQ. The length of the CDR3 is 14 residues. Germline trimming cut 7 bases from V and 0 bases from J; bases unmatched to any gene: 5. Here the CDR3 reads CASKGAGASYEQYF. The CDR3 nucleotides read TGTGCCAGCAAAGGAGCGGGGGCCTCCTACGAGCAGTACTTC.

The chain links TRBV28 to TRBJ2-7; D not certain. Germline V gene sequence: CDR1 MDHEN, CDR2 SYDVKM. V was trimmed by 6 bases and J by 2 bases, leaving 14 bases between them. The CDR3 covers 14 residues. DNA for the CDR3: TGTGCCAGCAGGCCCGGCGGCAGTCCCTACGAGCAGTACTTC. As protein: CASRPGGSPYEQYF.

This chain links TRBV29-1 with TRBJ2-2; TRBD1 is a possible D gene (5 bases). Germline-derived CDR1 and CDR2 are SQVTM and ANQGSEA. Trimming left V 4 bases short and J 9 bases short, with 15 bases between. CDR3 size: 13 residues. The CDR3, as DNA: TGCAGCGTTGCCGACAGAATGTACAGGGAGCTGTTTTTT. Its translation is CSVADRMYRELFF.

The CDR3 here is CAWGDSEQYF. The CDR3 DNA is TGTGCCTGGGGAGATTCCGAGCAGTACTTC. The chain recombines TRBV30 with TRBJ2-7; D call uncertain. The germline V gene has CDR1 GTSNPN and CDR2 SVGIG (reference sequence). The CDR3 sequence is 10 residues long. The V end was cut by 5 bases, the J end by 6 bases, with 8 bases between.

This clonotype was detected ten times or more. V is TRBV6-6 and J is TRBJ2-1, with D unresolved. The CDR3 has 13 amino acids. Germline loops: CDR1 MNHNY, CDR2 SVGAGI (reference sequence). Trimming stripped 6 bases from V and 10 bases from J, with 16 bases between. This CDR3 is CASRPQLSLEQFF. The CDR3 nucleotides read TGTGCCAGCAGACCCCAGTTGTCACTCGAGCAGTTCTTC.

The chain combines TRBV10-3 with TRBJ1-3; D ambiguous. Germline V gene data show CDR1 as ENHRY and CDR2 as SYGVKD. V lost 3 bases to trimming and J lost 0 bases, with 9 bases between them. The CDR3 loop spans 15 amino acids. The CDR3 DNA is TGTGCCATCAGTGATGCATCATCCTCTGGAAACACCATATATTTT. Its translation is CAISDASSSGNTIYF.

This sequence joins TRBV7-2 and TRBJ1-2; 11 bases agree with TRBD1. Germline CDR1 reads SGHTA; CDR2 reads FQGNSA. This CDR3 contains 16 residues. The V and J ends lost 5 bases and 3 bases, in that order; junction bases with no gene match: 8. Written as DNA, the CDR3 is TGTGCCAGCAGCACCGGGACAGGGGGAGGGTACTATGGCTACACCTTC. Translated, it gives CASSTGTGGGYYGYTF.

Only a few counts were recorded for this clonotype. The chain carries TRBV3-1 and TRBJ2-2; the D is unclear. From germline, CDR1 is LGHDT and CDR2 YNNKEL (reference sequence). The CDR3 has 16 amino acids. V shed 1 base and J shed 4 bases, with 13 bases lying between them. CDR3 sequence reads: CASSQAKDRLTGELFF. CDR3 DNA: TGTGCCAGCAGCCAAGCTAAGGACCGGCTCACCGGGGAGCTGTTTTTT.